This entry is about one T cell receptor (beta chain). In this sample, this clone turned up a few times. This receptor's antigen is unknown. Qualities for individual bases were not recorded, and no much larger clone is one base off. The CDR3 sequence holds 14 residues, the cysteine and phenylalanine included. Left in the record is the CDR3 DNA by itself, 42 bases read in frame from the first base. CDR1 and CDR2 were assigned from the germline V gene as SGDLS and YYNGEE. V is cut by 0 bases and J by 10 bases, and the space between the germline ends is 11 bases. This specimen comes from a study of cytomegalovirus exposure and HLA in healthy donors (dated by TCRdb to between 2016 and 2019). As for the study more broadly: According to an earlier analysis of 550 to 700 of the donors, about 179 million T cells yielded 95 million to 140 million unique TCR beta sequences and approximately 280 Gb of sequence data. Approximately 300 gigabases of sequencing data and approximately 92 million unique TCR sequences made up an early release that covered approximately 700 HLA-typed donors. Of the roughly 400 genotyped donors, approximately 83% fell in the genetic ancestry cluster associated with self-reported Caucasian donors. The study aimed to test whether cataloging public T cell receptors could reveal signatures of past pathogen exposure. The T cell repertoires of 550 to 850 subjects were profiled by immunosequencing and related to cytomegalovirus serostatus. In addition to the first cohort of approximately 650 subjects, a separate validation cohort of approximately 130 different subjects was used. The study combined high-throughput TCR immunosequencing, statistical association of individual TCRs with disease status, and machine learning to predict cytomegalovirus infection status. A later analysis re-examined previously published TCR beta repertoires from roughly 720 donors and added high-resolution HLA genotyping to investigate patterns of TCR occurrence. Rather than using new phenotypic data, the later analysis identified candidate immune exposures from TCR beta sequences and from how often those sequences occurred across donors. An earlier analysis of 587 of the donors used high-throughput TCR beta sequencing to judge whether each TCR beta V gene segment behaved as functional or pseudogenic. Donor age, sex, ethnicity and CMV serostatus were collected together with the repertoire data. A later genetic analysis used genome-wide SNP genotypes for about 65% of the roughly 670 donors, treating that subset as a discovery cohort. Every repertoire in the discovery cohort had been generated on one and the same sequencing platform. Both class I and class II loci were covered by HLA typing, at four-digit resolution. The number of donors typed differed by locus, with about 629-630 for A, B, C, DRB1 and DQB1, 522 for DQA1, over 600 for DPA1, and 400 to 490 for DPB1. About 5 DR-DQ haplotypes were handled as single units for association and clustering, since linkage in the cohort was strong. Across 300 to 400 genotyped donors of the cohort, an average of roughly 250,000 unique TCR beta nucleotide sequences per donor were sequenced, and roughly 18% of those sequences were non-productive. The paper's findings and limits, for the study overall: When HLA alleles, especially DR and DQ, strongly co-occurred, TCR associations were difficult to assign to individual alleles. Immune exposure information for the cohort was limited to CMV serostatus. In a later analysis, several top co-occurrence clusters were reported to appear linked to parvovirus B19, influenza, CMV and Epstein-Barr virus. A cluster of highly shared sequence variants was judged likely to represent a technical artifact of the sequencing pipeline. In the study, 164 TCR beta chains were listed as associated with cytomegalovirus. In a later genetic analysis, a missense DCLRE1C variant was associated with V-gene and J-gene trimming of TCR beta chains, and the association was replicated in an independent cohort. Because some donors lacked HLA typing at each locus, the association tests relied only on the typed subset. The 87-base-pair reads could not distinguish some IMGT-functional V segments, including TRBV6-2 and TRBV6-3, so those segments were excluded. Compared with the approximately 600-donor mean, donors in an Asian-associated ancestry cluster had fewer N-insertions in productive TCRs, according to a later genetic analysis. In an earlier analysis of 587 of the donors, most TCR beta V segments appeared in productive rearrangements about 90% or about 30% of the time, broadly matching IMGT annotations. In a later analysis, HLA-associated TCR beta chains were found to be more clonally expanded and to have lower generation probabilities than equally common non-associated chains. According to a later analysis, TCR association rates differed among HLA loci, with DRB1 alleles showing the most associated TCRs and HLA-C alleles showing the fewest. At a false discovery rate of 0.05, a later analysis linked approximately 18,000 TCR beta sequences to specific HLA alleles. Most CMV-associated TCR beta chains appeared to be HLA-restricted in a later analysis, and the HLA associations seemed to be driven largely by CMV exposure. Linkage disequilibrium might explain the correlated functional status among segregating V segments, but an unknown experimental factor could not be ruled out. The cohort was sequenced for TCR beta chains only, and without alpha or paired-chain data the features that could be detected were limited. Some 16 rarely observed V segments, including chromosome 9 orphons, were excluded from the earlier analysis of a few hundred of the donors because counts were too low. Roughly uniform sequencing depth across donors was assumed in presence/absence analyses, although this assumption may not hold. In vitro tests confirmed that a few of the cytomegalovirus-associated TCR beta chains recognize cytomegalovirus antigens. Across donors, most TCR sequences were observed very rarely, whereas some public TCRs were present in many individuals. A further reported finding was that TCR beta sequences accurately predicted the HLA-A and HLA-B alleles for most subjects in the first cohort. It was suggested by the authors that the approach could potentially be generalized to other disease states and immunological phenotypes. Cytomegalovirus status was reported to be diagnosed by the classifier with high specificity and sensitivity in both the original and validation cohorts.

The cohort consisted of 670 or so healthy bone marrow donors. All cohort members were sampled while nominally healthy, although unrecorded immune exposures were likely present. The donor tested CMV seronegative and was one of the 352 seronegative cohort members. A peripheral blood sample was provided by each donor, and peripheral blood mononuclear cells were used for TCR beta sequencing. The Qiagen DNeasy Blood Extraction Kit was used to extract genomic DNA from the blood cell samples. Library method: the immunoSEQ multiplex PCR assay. A mixture of 60 forward primers for TCR Vbeta segments and 13 reverse primers for TCR Jbeta segments was used in the multiplex PCR. A multiplex PCR assay on genomic DNA amplified the CDR3 region of rearranged TCR beta genes. The amplified TCR beta libraries were sequenced on the Illumina HiSeq System as 87-base-pair reads. The source study handled its data this way. A later analysis tallied tens of millions of unique TCR beta chains across the 666 repertoires, and about 10 million of those chains were shared by two or more donors. Raw reads were error-corrected and collapsed into unique sequences with a nearest-neighbor algorithm that merged closely related sequences to remove PCR and sequencing errors. CDR3 sequences were aligned to IMGT reference sequences to assign V, D and J gene segments. For a sequence to be retained, a match of at least six nucleotides to both a V gene segment and a J gene segment was required. A rearrangement was called productive if the CDR3 had no stop codons and remained in frame with V and J, and every other rearrangement was called non-productive. Following IMGT convention, CDR3 was defined as the stretch from the second conserved V-encoded cysteine up to the conserved J-encoded phenylalanine. Sequences without an unambiguous match to a single V gene segment were excluded from the earlier analysis of a few hundred of the donors. An earlier analysis of approximately 590 of the donors called V segments functional above 56.7% productive rearrangements and segregating when the between-donor standard deviation exceeded 5%. A statistical classification framework was built to diagnose cytomegalovirus status from the catalog of TCR beta chain sequences. A later analysis assigned V and J genes by comparing TCR nucleotide sequences with IMGT/GENE-DB human TR gene sequences. Using the TCRdist pipeline, a later analysis assigned CDR3 sequences along with most-parsimonious VDJ recombination scenarios. In a later analysis, each TCR beta chain was defined by its CDR3 amino acid sequence together with its V-gene family, and reads without a unique V-gene family were excluded. In a later analysis, a few hundred highly shared, low-generation-probability nucleotide sequences were removed to address suspected cross-contamination and a sequencing artifact. In a later analysis, a clonal expansion index for each public chain was calculated from normalized within-repertoire ranks of inferred template counts. In a later analysis, generation probabilities were computed with a VDJ recombination model fitted to out-of-frame rearrangements, and the resulting probabilities were checked against IGoR. In a later analysis, hypergeometric tests were used to score TCR-TCR, TCR-HLA and TCR-CMV co-occurrence, with a repertoire-size bias correction applied to TCR pairs. To estimate false discovery rates, a later analysis permuted the HLA or CMV assignments 20 times. A later analysis grouped co-occurring TCRs with DBSCAN, adding TCRdist sequence similarity when clustering within HLA-allele-positive subsets. For co-occurrence clustering, repertoires with fewer than 30,000 or more than 120,000 public chains were excluded, along with five repertoires with anomalous nucleotide sharing. Drawn from immuneACCESS, this table holds only the in-frame rearrangements with V and J called that TCRdb kept. Clones are partly lost; checked studies trace under half to an unresolved V gene and leave the rest unexplained. V and J calls and clone size come straight from that table; D and trimming were deduced from the DNA. This sample has 170,000 or so clones in its table, and about 80% of those were observed once. The ten most abundant clones make up about 4.9% of the sample.

The material sequenced was PBMCs. The rearrangement combines TRBV9 with TRBJ1-6, and the D gene may be TRBD1, 5 bases matching. This sequence originates from a man younger than 35 in good health and CMV-seronegative. At the DNA level, the sequence is TGTGCCAGCAGCGTAGGGGGGAGGAAGTCACCCCTCCACTTT. Its amino acids are CASSVGGRKSPLHF.